Listed below are T cell receptor beta chains from one sample, sequenced in a study of cytomegalovirus exposure and HLA in healthy donors. Sequencing was performed with immunoSEQ multiplex PCR; in TCRdb, only in-frame clones are kept and a portion is missing. The repertoire holds 180,000 or so clones, with 82% as singletons. Sequenced sample: PBMCs. These receptors were collected from a boy aged 2 to 9 in good health and CMV-seronegative. Both conserved end residues are part of each CDR3. Fields, in order: J gene, V gene, D gene, CDR3 protein, CDR3 DNA. D genes are given only for firm matches.

TRBJ2-7,TRBV2,.,CASSAETNDLYEQYF,TGTGCCAGCAGTGCCGAGACTAACGACCTTTACGAGCAGTACTTC
TRBJ1-4,TRBV2,TRBD1,CASNLRGHGEKLFF,TGTGCCAGCAACTTGAGGGGGCACGGTGAAAAACTGTTTTTT
TRBJ2-1,TRBV4-2,TRBD2,CASSQELAGGSPHEQFF,TGTGCCAGCAGCCAAGAACTAGCGGGGGGGTCTCCCCATGAGCAGTTCTTC
TRBJ2-7,TRBV18,TRBD2,CASSPPGLAGDEQYF,TGTGCCAGCTCACCACCCGGCCTAGCGGGAGACGAGCAGTACTTC
TRBJ2-5,TRBV7-7,TRBD1,CASSLVGDREGETQYF,TGTGCTAGCAGCTTAGTCGGGGACAGGGAGGGGGAGACCCAGTACTTC
TRBJ2-7,TRBV11-2,TRBD1,CASSYGQGVYEQYF,TGTGCCAGCAGCTACGGACAGGGCGTATACGAGCAGTACTTC
TRBJ1-3,TRBV7-9,TRBD1,CASSLRGGARFSSGNTIYF,TGTGCCAGCAGCCTCCGAGGGGGCGCCCGTTTTAGCTCTGGAAACACCATATATTTT
TRBJ1-1,TRBV5-1,TRBD1,CASSFEGATEAFF,TGCGCCAGCAGCTTCGAGGGGGCCACTGAAGCTTTCTTT
TRBJ2-3,TRBV30,TRBD2,CAWSVTSPPDTQYF,TGTGCCTGGAGTGTGACTAGCCCCCCAGATACGCAGTATTTT
TRBJ1-1,TRBV6-5,.,CASTQGGGTEAFF,TGTGCCAGCACCCAGGGAGGGGGGACTGAAGCTTTCTTT